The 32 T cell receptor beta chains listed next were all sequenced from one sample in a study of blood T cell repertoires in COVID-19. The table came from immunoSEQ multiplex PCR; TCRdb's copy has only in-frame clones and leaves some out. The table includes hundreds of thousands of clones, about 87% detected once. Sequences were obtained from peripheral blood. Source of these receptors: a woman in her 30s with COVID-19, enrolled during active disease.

The CDR3 loop is CASTELGTGDTEAFF. For the CDR3, the DNA is TGTGCCAGTACCGAATTGGGGACAGGGGACACTGAAGCTTTCTTT. The chain links TRBV19 to TRBJ1-1, with 10 nucleotides matching TRBD1. Germline trimming cut 7 bases from V and 3 bases from J; bases unmatched to any gene: 8. Germline V lookup: CDR1 LNHDA, CDR2 SQIVND (reference sequence). The CDR3 totals 15 residues. The full variable domain, with the rest looked up from reference TRBV19 and TRBJ1-1, is DGGITQSPKYLFRKEGQNVTLSCEQNLNHDAMYWYRQDPGQGLRLIYYSQIVNDFQKGDIAEGYSVSREKKESFPLTVTSAQKNPTAFYLCASTELGTGDTEAFFGQGTRLTVV.

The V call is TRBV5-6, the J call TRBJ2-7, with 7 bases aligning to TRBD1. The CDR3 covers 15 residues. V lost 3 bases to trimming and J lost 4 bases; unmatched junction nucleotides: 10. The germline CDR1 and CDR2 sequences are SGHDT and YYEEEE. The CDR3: CASSSPPRGSYEQYF. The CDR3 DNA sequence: TGTGCCAGCAGCTCCCCCCCCAGGGGGTCGTACGAGCAGTACTTC.

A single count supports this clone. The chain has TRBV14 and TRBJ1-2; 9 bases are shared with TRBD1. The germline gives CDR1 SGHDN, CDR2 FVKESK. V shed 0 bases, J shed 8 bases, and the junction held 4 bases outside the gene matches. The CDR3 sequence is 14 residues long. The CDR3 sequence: CASSQEGTGRGYTF. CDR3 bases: TGTGCCAGCAGCCAAGAAGGGACAGGGAGAGGCTACACCTTC.

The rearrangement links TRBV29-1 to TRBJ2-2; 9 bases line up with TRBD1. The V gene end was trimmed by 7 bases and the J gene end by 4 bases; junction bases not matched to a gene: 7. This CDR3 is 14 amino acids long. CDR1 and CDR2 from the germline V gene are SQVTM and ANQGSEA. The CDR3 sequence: CSARPGQGTGELFF. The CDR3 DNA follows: TGCAGCGCCAGACCGGGACAGGGCACCGGGGAGCTGTTTTTT.

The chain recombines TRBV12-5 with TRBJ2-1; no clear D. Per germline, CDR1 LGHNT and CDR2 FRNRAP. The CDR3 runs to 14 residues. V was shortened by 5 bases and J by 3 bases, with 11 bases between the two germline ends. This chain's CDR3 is CASGAAASYNEQFF. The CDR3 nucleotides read TGTGCTAGTGGTGCCGCGGCTAGCTACAATGAGCAGTTCTTC. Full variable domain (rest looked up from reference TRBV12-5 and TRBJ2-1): DARVTQTPRHKVTEMGQEVTMRCQPILGHNTVFWYRQTMMQGLELLAYFRNRAPLDDSGMPKDRFSAEMPDATLATLKIQPSEPRDSAVYFCASGAAASYNEQFFGPGTRLTVL.

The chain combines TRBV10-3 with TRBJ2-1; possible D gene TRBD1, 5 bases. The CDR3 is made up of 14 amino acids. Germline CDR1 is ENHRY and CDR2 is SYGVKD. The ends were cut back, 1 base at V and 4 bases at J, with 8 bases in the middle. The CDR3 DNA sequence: TGTGCCATCAGTGAGTTGACAGATTACAATGAGCAGTTCTTC. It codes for CAISELTDYNEQFF.

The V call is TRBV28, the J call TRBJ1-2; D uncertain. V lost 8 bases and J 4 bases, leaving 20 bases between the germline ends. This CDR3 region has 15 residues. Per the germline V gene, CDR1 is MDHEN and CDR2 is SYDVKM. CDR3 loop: CASWAAGPEGYGYTF. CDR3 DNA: TGTGCCAGCTGGGCGGCAGGACCCGAGGGCTATGGCTACACCTTC.

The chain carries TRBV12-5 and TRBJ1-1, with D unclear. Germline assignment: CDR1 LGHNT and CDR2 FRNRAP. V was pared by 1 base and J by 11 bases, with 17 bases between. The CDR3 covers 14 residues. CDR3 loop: CASGLGGPSIYAFF. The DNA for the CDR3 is TGTGCTAGTGGTTTGGGCGGGCCCTCGATATATGCTTTCTTT.

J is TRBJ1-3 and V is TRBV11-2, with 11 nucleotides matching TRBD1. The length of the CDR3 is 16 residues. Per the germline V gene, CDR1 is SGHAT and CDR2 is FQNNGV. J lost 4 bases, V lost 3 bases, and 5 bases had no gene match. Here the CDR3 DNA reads TGTGCCAGCAGCTTTATTAGGACAGGGGGCGGAAACACCATATATTTT. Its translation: CASSFIRTGGGNTIYF.

The CDR3 loop is CASSETGQRGYGYTF. CDR3 nucleotides: TGTGCCAGCAGTGAAACGGGACAGCGAGGGTATGGCTACACCTTC. This chain connects TRBV2 to TRBJ1-2, with 7 bases matching TRBD1. V lost 2 bases, J lost 5 bases, and 8 bases stayed unmatched. The CDR3 covers 15 residues. Germline values: CDR1 SNHLY, CDR2 FYNNEI.

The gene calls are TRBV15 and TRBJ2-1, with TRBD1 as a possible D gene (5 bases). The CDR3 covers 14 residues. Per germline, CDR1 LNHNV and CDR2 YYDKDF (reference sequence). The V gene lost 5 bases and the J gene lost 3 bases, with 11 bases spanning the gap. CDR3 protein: CATSSQTDYNEQFF. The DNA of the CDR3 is TGTGCCACCAGCTCCCAGACAGACTACAATGAGCAGTTCTTC.

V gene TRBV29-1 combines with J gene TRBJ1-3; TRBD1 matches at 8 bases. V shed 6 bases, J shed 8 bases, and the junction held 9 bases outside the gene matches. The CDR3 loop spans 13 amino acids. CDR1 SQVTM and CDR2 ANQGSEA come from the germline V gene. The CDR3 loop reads CSVPGGGEDTIYF. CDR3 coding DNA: TGCAGCGTCCCAGGGGGCGGAGAGGACACCATATATTTT. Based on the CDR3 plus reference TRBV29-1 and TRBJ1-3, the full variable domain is SAVISQKPSRDICQRGTSLTIQCQVDSQVTMMFWYRQQPGQSLTLIATANQGSEATYESGFVIDKFPISRPNLTFSTLTVSNMSPEDSSIYLCSVPGGGEDTIYFGEGSWLTVV.

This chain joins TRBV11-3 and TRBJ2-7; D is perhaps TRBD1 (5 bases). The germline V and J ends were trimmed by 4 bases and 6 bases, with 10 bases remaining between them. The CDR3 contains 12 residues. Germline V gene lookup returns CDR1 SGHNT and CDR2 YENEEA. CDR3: CASSSGQGEQYV. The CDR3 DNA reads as TGTGCCAGCAGCTCCGGACAAGGCGAGCAGTACGTC.

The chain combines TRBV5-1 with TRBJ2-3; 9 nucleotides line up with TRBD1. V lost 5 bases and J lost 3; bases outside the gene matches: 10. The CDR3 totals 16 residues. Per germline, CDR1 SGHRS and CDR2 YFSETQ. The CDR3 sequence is CASSVPNRGQTDTQYF. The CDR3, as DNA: TGCGCCAGCAGTGTCCCCAACAGGGGGCAAACAGATACGCAGTATTTT.

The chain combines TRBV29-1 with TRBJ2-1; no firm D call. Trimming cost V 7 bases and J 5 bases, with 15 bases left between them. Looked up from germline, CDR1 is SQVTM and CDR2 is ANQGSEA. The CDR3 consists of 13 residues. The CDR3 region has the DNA TGCAGCGCTAATGCCTGGAGAGACAATGAGCAGTTCTTC. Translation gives CSANAWRDNEQFF.

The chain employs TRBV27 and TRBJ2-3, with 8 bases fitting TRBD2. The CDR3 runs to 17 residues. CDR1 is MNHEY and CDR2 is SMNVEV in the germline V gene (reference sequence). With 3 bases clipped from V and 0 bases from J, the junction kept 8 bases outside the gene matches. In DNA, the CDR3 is TGTGCCAGCAGTTTGGGCCCTAGCGGGCATAGCACAGATACGCAGTATTTT. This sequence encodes CASSLGPSGHSTDTQYF.

The CDR3 loop reads CATSTGDGGVSYGYTF. CDR3 DNA sequence: TGTGCCACCAGCACCGGAGACGGGGGGGTGAGCTATGGCTACACCTTC. V gene TRBV15 combines with J gene TRBJ1-2, with a tentative D call TRBD1 (5 bases). CDR3 size: 16 residues. Germline CDR1 LNHNV, CDR2 YYDKDF (reference sequence). V was clipped by 4 bases and J by 4 bases, with 19 bases between them.

The CDR3 here is CASRPGQINEKLFF. The CDR3 DNA is TGTGCCAGTAGACCGGGACAGATTAATGAAAAACTGTTTTTT. The chain combines TRBV19 with TRBJ1-4; TRBD1 matches 7 bases. The CDR3 loop spans 14 amino acids. Germline loops: CDR1 LNHDA, CDR2 SQIVND (reference sequence). The ends lost 6 bases at V and 4 bases at J; junction bases unmatched: 5.

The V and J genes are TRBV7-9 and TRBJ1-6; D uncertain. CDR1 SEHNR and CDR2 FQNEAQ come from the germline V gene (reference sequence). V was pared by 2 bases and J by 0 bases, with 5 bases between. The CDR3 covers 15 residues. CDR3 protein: CASSLTSSYNSPLHF. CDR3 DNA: TGTGCCAGCAGCTTAACTAGCTCCTATAATTCACCCCTCCACTTT.

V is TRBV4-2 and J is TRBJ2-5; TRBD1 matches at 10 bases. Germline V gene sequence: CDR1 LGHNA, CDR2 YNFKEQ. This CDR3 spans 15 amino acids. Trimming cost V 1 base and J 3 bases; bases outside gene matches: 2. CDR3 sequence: CASSQVGTGEETQYF. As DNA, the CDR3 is TGTGCCAGCAGCCAAGTAGGGACAGGGGAAGAGACCCAGTACTTC.

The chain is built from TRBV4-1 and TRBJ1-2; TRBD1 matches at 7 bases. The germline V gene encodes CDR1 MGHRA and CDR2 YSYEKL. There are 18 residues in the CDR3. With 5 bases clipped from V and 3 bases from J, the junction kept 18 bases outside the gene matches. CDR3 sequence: CASSEGETGSGGDYGYTF. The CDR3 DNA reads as TGCGCCAGCAGCGAGGGGGAGACAGGGAGCGGCGGTGACTATGGCTACACCTTC.

In DNA, the CDR3 is TGTGCCAGCAGTTTGCGGGGGTCCAGCTCCTACAATGAGCAGTTCTTC. Translation: CASSLRGSSSYNEQFF. This chain joins TRBV6-2 or TRBV6-3 and TRBJ2-1; 7 nucleotides match TRBD2. Germline CDR1 MNHEY, CDR2 SVGEGT. Trimming removed 4 bases from V and 0 bases from J; junction bases left unmatched: 6. The CDR3 spans 16 residues.

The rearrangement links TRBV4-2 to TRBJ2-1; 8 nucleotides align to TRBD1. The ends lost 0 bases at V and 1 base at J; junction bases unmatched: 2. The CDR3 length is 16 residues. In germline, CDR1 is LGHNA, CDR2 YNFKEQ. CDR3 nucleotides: TGTGCCAGCAGCCAAGACCGGACAGGGTCCTACAATGAGCAGTTCTTC. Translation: CASSQDRTGSYNEQFF.

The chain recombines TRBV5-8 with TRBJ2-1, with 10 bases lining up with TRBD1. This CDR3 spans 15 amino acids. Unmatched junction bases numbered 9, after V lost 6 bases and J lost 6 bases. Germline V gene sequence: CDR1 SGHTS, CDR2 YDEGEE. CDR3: CASNPGQGFINEQFF. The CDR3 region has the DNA TGTGCCAGCAACCCGGGACAGGGGTTTATCAATGAGCAGTTCTTC.

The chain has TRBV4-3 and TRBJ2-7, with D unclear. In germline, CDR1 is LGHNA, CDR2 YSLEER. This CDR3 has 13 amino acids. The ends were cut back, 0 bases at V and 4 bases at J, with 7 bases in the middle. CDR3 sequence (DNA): TGCGCCAGCAGCCAAGAGATCGCGTACGAGCAGTACTTC. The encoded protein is CASSQEIAYEQYF.

CDR3 loop: CASSDASGANVLTF. Here the CDR3 DNA reads TGCGCCAGCAGTGACGCGTCTGGGGCCAACGTCCTGACTTTC. The chain joins TRBV10-1 to TRBJ2-6, with D unresolved. Trimming stripped 3 bases from V and 1 base from J, with 4 bases between. In germline, CDR1 is WNHNN, CDR2 SYGVQD (reference sequence). The CDR3 is 14 residues long.

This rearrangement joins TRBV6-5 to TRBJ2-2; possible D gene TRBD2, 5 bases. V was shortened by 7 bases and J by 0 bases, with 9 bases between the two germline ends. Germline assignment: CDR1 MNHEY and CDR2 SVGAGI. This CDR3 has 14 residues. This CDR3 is CASNARANTGELFF. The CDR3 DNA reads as TGTGCCAGCAATGCGAGGGCGAACACCGGGGAGCTGTTTTTT.

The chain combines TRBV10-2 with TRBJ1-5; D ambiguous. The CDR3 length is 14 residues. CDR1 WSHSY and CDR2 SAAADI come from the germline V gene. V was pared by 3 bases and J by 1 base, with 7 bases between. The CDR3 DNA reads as TGCGCCAGCAGTGAATCAGTAAGCAATCAGCCCCAGCATTTT. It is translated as CASSESVSNQPQHF.

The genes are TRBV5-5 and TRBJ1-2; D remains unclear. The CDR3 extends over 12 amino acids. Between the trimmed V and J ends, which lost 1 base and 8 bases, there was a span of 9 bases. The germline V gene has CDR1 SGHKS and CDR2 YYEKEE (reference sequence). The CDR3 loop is CASSLRLEGYTF. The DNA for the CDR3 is TGTGCCAGCAGCTTGAGGTTGGAGGGCTACACCTTC.

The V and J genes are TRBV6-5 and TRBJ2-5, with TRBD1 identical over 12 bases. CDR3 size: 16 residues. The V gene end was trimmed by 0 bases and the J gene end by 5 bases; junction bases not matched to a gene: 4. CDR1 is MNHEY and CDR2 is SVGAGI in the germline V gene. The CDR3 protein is CASSYSGTGGAETQYF. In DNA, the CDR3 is TGTGCCAGCAGTTACTCCGGGACAGGGGGCGCGGAGACCCAGTACTTC.

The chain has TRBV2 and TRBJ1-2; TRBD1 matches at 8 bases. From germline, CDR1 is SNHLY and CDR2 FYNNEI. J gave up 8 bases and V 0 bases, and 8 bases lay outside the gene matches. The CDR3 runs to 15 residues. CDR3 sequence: CASSEAGGQGMGYTF. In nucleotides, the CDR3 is TGTGCCAGCAGTGAAGCGGGAGGACAGGGAATGGGCTACACCTTC.

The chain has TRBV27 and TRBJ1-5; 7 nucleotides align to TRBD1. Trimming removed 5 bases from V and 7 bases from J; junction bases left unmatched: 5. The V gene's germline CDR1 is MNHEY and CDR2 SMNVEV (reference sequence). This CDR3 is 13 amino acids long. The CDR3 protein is CASSAGTVQPQHF. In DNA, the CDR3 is TGTGCCAGCAGTGCCGGGACAGTCCAGCCCCAGCATTTT.